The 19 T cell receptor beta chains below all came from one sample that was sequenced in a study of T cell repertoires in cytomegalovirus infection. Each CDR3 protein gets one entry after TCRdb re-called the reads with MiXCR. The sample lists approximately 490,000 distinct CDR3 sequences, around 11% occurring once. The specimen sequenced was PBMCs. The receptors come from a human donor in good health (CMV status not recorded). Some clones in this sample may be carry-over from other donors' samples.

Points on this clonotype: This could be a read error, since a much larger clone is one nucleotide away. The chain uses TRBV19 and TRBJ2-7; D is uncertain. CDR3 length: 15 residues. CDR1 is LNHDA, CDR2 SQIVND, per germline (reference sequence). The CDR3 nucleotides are TGTGCCAGTAGGCCGTACAGCTCTAACTCCTACGAGCTGTACTTC. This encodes CASRPYSSNSYELYF.

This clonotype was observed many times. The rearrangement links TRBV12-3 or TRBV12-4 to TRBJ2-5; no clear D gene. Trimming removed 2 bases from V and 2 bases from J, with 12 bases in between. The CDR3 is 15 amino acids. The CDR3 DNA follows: TGTGCCAGCAGTTTAAGTGGAGTGGTTCAAGAGACCCAGTACTTC. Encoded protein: CASSLSGVVQETQYF.

The CDR3 nucleotides are TGCAGCGTTCCGCTTTCGGAGGTAGCCAAAAACATTCAGTACTTC. Amino acid sequence: CSVPLSEVAKNIQYF. V and J are TRBV29-1 and TRBJ2-4; D might be TRBD2 (5 bases). This CDR3 comprises 15 residues. Germline loops: CDR1 SQVTM, CDR2 ANQGSEA. Deletions cut 5 bases from V and 0 bases from J, with 14 bases between.

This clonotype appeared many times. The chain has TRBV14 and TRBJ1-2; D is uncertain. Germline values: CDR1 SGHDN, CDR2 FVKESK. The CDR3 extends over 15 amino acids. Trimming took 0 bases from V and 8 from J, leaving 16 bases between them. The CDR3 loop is CASSQDPGDLLGYTF. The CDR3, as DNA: TGTGCCAGCAGCCAAGATCCGGGTGACCTTCTCGGCTACACCTTC.

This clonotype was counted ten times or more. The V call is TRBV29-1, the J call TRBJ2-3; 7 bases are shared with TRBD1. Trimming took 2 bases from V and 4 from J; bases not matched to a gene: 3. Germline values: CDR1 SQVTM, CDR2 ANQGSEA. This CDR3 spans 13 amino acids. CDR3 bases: TGCAGCGTTGAAACAGGGGCTGCAGATACGCAGTATTTT. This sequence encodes CSVETGAADTQYF.

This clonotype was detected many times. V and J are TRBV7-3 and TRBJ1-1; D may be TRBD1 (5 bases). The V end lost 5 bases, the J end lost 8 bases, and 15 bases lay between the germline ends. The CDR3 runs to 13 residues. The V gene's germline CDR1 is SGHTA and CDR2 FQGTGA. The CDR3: CASSRRRGGEAFF. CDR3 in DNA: TGTGCCAGCAGCCGGAGGCGGGGGGGAGAAGCTTTCTTT.

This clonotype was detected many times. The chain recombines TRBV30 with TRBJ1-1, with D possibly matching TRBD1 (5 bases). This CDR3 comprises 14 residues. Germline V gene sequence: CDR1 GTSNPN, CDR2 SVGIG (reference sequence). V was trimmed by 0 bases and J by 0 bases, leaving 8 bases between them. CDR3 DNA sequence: TGTGCCTGGAGTGTTCAGGGCATGAACACTGAAGCTTTCTTT. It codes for CAWSVQGMNTEAFF. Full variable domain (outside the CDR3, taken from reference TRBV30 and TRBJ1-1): SQTIHQWPATLVQPVGSPLSLECTVEGTSNPNLYWYRQAAGRGLQLLFYSVGIGQISSEVPQNLSASRPQDRQFILSSKKLLLSDSGFYLCAWSVQGMNTEAFFGQGTRLTVV.

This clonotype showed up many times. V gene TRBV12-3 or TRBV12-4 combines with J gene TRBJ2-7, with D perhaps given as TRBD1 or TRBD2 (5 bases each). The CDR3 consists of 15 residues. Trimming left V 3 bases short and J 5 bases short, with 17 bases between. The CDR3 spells CASSFKGTVANEQYF. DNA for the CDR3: TGTGCCAGCAGTTTCAAGGGGACCGTCGCGAACGAGCAGTACTTC.

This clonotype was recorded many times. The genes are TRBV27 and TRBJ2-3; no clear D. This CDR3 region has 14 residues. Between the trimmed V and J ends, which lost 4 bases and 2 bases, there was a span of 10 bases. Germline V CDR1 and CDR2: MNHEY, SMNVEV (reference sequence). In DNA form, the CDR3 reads TGTGCCAGCAGTTACAGACGAGACACAGATACGCAGTATTTT. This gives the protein CASSYRRDTDTQYF.

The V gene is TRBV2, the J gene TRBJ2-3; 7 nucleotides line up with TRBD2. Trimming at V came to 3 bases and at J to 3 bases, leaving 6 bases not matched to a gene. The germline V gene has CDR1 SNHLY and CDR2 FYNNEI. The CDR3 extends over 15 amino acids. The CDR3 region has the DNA TGTGCCAGCAGTGATTTCGTGGGAGGGACAGATACGCAGTATTTT. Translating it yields CASSDFVGGTDTQYF.

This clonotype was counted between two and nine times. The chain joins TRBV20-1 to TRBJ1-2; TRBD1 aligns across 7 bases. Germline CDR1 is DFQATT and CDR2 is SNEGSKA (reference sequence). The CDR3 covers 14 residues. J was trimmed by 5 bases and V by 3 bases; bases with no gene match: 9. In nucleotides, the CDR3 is TGCAGTGCTAGCCTAGGGGACAGAGGATATGGCTACACCTTC. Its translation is CSASLGDRGYGYTF.

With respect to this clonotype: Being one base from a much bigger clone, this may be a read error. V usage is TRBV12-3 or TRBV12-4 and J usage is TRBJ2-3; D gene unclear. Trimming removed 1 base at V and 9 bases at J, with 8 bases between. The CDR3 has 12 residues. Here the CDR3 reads CASSLGAGTQYF. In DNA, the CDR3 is TGTGCCAGCAGTTTAGGGGCCGGCACGCAGTATTTT.

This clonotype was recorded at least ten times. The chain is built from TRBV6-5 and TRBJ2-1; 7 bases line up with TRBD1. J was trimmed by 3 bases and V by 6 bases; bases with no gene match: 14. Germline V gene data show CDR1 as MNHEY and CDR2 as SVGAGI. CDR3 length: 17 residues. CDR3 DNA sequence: TGTGCCAGCAGAGAGAAGGGGACAGTCCGAAGCTACAATGAGCAGTTCTTC. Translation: CASREKGTVRSYNEQFF.

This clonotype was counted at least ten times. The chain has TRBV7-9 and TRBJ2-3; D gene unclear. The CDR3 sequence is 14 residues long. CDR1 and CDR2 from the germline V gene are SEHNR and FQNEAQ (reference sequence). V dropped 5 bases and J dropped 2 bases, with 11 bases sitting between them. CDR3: CASSLSGFTDTQYF. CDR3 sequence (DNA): TGTGCCAGCAGCCTCTCGGGCTTCACAGATACGCAGTATTTT.

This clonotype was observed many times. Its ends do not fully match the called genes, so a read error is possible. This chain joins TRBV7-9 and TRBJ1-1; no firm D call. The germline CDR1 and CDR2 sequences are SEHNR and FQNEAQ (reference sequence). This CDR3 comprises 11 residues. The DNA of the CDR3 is TGTGCCAGCAGCTTAGACCTGAAGTGGGACTTT. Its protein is CASSLDLKWDF.

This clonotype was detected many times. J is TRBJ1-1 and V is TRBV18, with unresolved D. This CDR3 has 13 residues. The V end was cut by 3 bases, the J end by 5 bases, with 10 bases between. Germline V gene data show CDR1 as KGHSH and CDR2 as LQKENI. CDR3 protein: CASSPDWRTEAFF. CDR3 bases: TGTGCCAGCTCACCCGATTGGAGGACTGAAGCTTTCTTT.

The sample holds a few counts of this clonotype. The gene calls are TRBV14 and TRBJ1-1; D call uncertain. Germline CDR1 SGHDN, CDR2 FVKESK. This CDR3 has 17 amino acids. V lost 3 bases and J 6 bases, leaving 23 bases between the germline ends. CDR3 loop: CASSQLSVFRARPEAFF. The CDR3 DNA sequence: TGTGCCAGCAGCCAGCTCTCAGTGTTCCGTGCGAGACCTGAAGCTTTCTTT.

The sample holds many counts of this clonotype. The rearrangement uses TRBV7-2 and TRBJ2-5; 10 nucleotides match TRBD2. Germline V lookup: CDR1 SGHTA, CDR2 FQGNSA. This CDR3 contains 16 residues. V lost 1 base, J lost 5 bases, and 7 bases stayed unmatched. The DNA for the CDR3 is TGTGCCAGCAGCTTAGGCCCCAGCGGGGGGGGGGAGACCCAGTACTTC. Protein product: CASSLGPSGGGETQYF.

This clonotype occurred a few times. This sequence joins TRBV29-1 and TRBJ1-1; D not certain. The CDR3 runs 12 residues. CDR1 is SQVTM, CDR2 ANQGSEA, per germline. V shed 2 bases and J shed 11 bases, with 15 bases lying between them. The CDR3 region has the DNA TGCAGCGTTGAAACGGATCGGGCTGGGGCTTTCTTT. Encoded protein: CSVETDRAGAFF. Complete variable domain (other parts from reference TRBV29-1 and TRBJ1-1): SAVISQKPSRDICQRGTSLTIQCQVDSQVTMMFWYRQQPGQSLTLIATANQGSEATYESGFVIDKFPISRPNLTFSTLTVSNMSPEDSSIYLCSVETDRAGAFFGQGTRLTVV.